These 25 T cell receptor beta chains were all obtained from the same sample, sequenced in a study of T cell changes during pregnancy in multiple sclerosis. Sequencing used immunoSEQ multiplex PCR; TCRdb keeps in-frame clones, though not all of them. The profile shows 65,000 to 95,000 clones, roughly 91% of them singletons. The sequencing here drew on peripheral blood, taken after pregnancy. These TCRs come from a female donor in good health, enrolled as a control in a pregnancy study.

The J gene is TRBJ1-6, the V gene TRBV27; D remains ambiguous. Looked up from germline, CDR1 is MNHEY and CDR2 is SMNVEV (reference sequence). This CDR3 spans 12 amino acids. The ends were cut back, 5 bases at V and 14 bases at J, with 13 bases in the middle. The CDR3 coding sequence is TGTGCCAGCAGTCTTTTTTCGGGGTCCCTCCACTTT. Its protein is CASSLFSGSLHF.

The genes are TRBV28 and TRBJ2-1; 14 bases fit TRBD2. V shed 6 bases and J 7 bases; nucleotides not matched to a gene: 5. CDR3 length: 15 amino acids. Germline-derived CDR1 and CDR2 are MDHEN and SYDVKM. In nucleotides, the CDR3 is TGTGCCAGCAGCCCTCGGACTAGCGGGAGGAATGAGCAGTTCTTC. It codes for CASSPRTSGRNEQFF.

V gene TRBV6-6 combines with J gene TRBJ2-5, with a weak D call TRBD1 (6 bases). The CDR3 length is 13 residues. V gave up 6 bases and J gave up 5 bases, with 13 bases separating them. Germline assignment: CDR1 MNHNY and CDR2 SVGAGI (reference sequence). The CDR3 DNA reads as TGTGCCAGCAGGGAACAGGGCGAGGAGACCCAGTACTTC. Its protein product is CASREQGEETQYF.

This rearrangement joins TRBV6-4 to TRBJ2-2, with 7 positions matching TRBD2. V trimming: 4 bases; J trimming: 5 bases; junction bases outside the gene matches: 1. Germline CDR1 MRHNA, CDR2 SNTAGT. This CDR3 has 13 residues. In nucleotides, the CDR3 is TGTGCCAGCAGTGCTAGCGGAACCGGGGAGCTGTTTTTT. This gives the protein CASSASGTGELFF.

This rearrangement joins TRBV10-3 to TRBJ2-5, with 10 bases lining up with TRBD2. With the DNA end fitting TRBJ2-7 better, the J assignment may be wrong. CDR3 size: 17 residues. From germline, CDR1 is ENHRY and CDR2 SYGVKD. CDR3 coding DNA: TGTGCCATCAGTGAGCCCCCAGCGGGAGGGCCCATGTACGAGCAGTACTTC. It specifies CAISEPPAGGPMYEQYF.

The V call is TRBV7-8, the J call TRBJ1-1, with TRBD1 as a possible D gene (6 bases). CDR3 length: 13 amino acids. CDR1 and CDR2 (germline): SGHVS, FQNEAQ. Trimming left V 6 bases short and J 8 bases short, with 16 bases between. In nucleotides, the CDR3 is TGTGCCAGCAGTGTACAGGGCTTTGGAGAAGCTTTCTTT. Protein product: CASSVQGFGEAFF.

The V call is TRBV10-1, the J call TRBJ2-7; 8 bases match TRBD2. The CDR3 sequence is 16 residues long. Germline CDR1 WNHNN, CDR2 SYGVQD (reference sequence). The J segment lost 3 bases and the V segment lost 6 bases, leaving 13 bases of the junction unmatched. CDR3 DNA: TGCGCCAGCAGCGGATACCAAGTAGCGGGGCGCTACGAGCAGTACTTC. It codes for CASSGYQVAGRYEQYF.

The chain joins TRBV19 to TRBJ1-4; D is uncertain. The V end lost 6 bases, the J end lost 8 bases, and 19 bases lay between the germline ends. From germline, CDR1 is LNHDA and CDR2 SQIVND (reference sequence). This CDR3 spans 15 amino acids. For the CDR3, the DNA is TGTGCCAGTAGGGGGAGGGAAAACGGGCAAGAAAAACTGTTTTTT. Translating gives CASRGRENGQEKLFF. The variable domain in full, completed from reference TRBV19 and TRBJ1-4, reads DGGITQSPKYLFRKEGQNVTLSCEQNLNHDAMYWYRQDPGQGLRLIYYSQIVNDFQKGDIAEGYSVSREKKESFPLTVTSAQKNPTAFYLCASRGRENGQEKLFFGSGTQLSVL.

This chain joins TRBV5-5 and TRBJ2-2; 11 positions match TRBD1. This CDR3 spans 16 amino acids. V shed 4 bases and J 6 bases; nucleotides not matched to a gene: 8. The germline gives CDR1 SGHKS, CDR2 YYEKEE (reference sequence). Here the CDR3 reads CASSTTSGQGAGELFF. The CDR3 region has the DNA TGTGCCAGCAGCACGACGTCGGGACAGGGGGCCGGGGAGCTGTTTTTT.

The chain has TRBV10-3 and TRBJ2-3; D not certain. Germline-derived CDR1 and CDR2 are ENHRY and SYGVKD. The CDR3 is made up of 16 amino acids. V was pared by 0 bases and J by 0 bases, with 10 bases between. The CDR3 loop reads CAISESRRNSTDTQYF. CDR3 DNA: TGTGCCATCAGTGAGTCTCGGCGGAATAGCACAGATACGCAGTATTTT.

This clone was recorded once. This chain joins TRBV28 and TRBJ1-2; TRBD1 agrees at 11 bases. After removal of 1 base from V and 8 bases from J, the junction contained 9 bases not matched to a gene. Per the germline V gene, CDR1 is MDHEN and CDR2 is SYDVKM. The CDR3 has 16 amino acids. The CDR3 region is CASSLFGGGQGGGYTF. In DNA form, the CDR3 reads TGTGCCAGCAGTTTATTTGGCGGGGGACAGGGGGGGGGCTACACCTTC.

The chain carries TRBV6-6 and TRBJ2-1, with TRBD1 as a possible D gene (6 bases). Germline V lookup: CDR1 MNHNY, CDR2 SVGAGI (reference sequence). Between the trimmed V and J ends, which lost 10 bases and 7 bases, there was a span of 17 bases. The CDR3 spans 13 residues. CDR3: CATGTRPGNEQFF. For the CDR3, the DNA is TGTGCCACTGGGACACGGCCAGGAAATGAGCAGTTCTTC.

The chain couples TRBV9 to TRBJ2-1; the match to TRBD1 covers 9 bases. CDR3 length: 16 amino acids. After removal of 2 bases from V and 4 bases from J, the junction contained 7 bases not matched to a gene. Per germline, CDR1 SGDLS and CDR2 YYNGEE. CDR3 protein: CASSVDTGGFYNEQFF. The CDR3 region has the DNA TGTGCCAGCAGCGTCGATACAGGGGGCTTTTACAATGAGCAGTTCTTC.

The V and J genes are TRBV30 and TRBJ2-1; the D gene is possibly TRBD1 (7 bases). The V gene lost 4 bases and the J gene lost 12 bases, with 16 bases spanning the gap. CDR1 is GTSNPN, CDR2 SVGIG, per germline (reference sequence). The CDR3 is made up of 12 amino acids. The DNA of the CDR3 is TGTGCCTGGACGCAGGGGGGAGTGTGGCAGTTCTTC. This encodes CAWTQGGVWQFF.

V is TRBV15 and J is TRBJ2-1, with a possible D match to TRBD2 (6 bases). The germline V gene encodes CDR1 LNHNV and CDR2 YYDKDF (reference sequence). Trimming shortened V by 3 bases and J by 1 base, and 10 bases separated the two germline ends. There are 15 residues in the CDR3. CDR3 nucleotides: TGTGCCACCAGCAGGGAGGGCGGTTCCTACAATGAGCAGTTCTTC. This translates into CATSREGGSYNEQFF.

This chain links TRBV11-2 with TRBJ2-1; TRBD2 matches 10 bases. The CDR3 is 16 residues long. CDR1 and CDR2 from the germline V gene are SGHAT and FQNNGV. J was trimmed by 9 bases and V by 1 base; bases with no gene match: 9. CDR3 residues: CASSLVASGGFSEQFF. The CDR3 bases are TGTGCCAGCAGCTTAGTGGCTAGCGGGGGATTCAGTGAGCAGTTCTTC. The full variable domain, rest sourced from reference TRBV11-2 and TRBJ2-1, is EAGVAQSPRYKIIEKRQSVAFWCNPISGHATLYWYQQILGQGPKLLIQFQNNGVVDDSQLPKDRFSAERLKGVDSTLKIQPAKLEDSAVYLCASSLVASGGFSEQFFGPGTRLTVL.

Comments on this clone: At one of its ends the junction is not consistent with the germline gene, which may arise from a read error. The rearrangement links TRBV19 to TRBJ2-7; the D gene is possibly TRBD1 (6 bases). This CDR3 region has 13 residues. CDR1 and CDR2 (germline): LNHDA, SQIVND (reference sequence). CDR3 sequence: CASSIPRDTDLRF. The CDR3 DNA sequence: TGTGCCAGTAGTATACCCCGGGACACGGACTTGAGGTTC.

The chain links TRBV11-3 to TRBJ2-1; D unclear. CDR1 and CDR2 from the germline V gene are SGHNT and YENEEA. CDR3 length equals 12 residues. Trimming pared 1 base from V and 6 bases from J, leaving 4 bases between. CDR3 in DNA: TGTGCCAGCAGCTTAGTCGGCAATGAGCAGTTCTTC. This sequence encodes CASSLVGNEQFF.

The chain couples TRBV5-6 to TRBJ2-3; the D is unclear. This CDR3 is 15 amino acids long. Trimming removed 0 bases from V and 2 bases from J, with 10 bases in between. CDR1 is SGHDT, CDR2 YYEEEE, per germline. This chain's CDR3 is CASSLGQVITDTQYF. CDR3 nucleotide sequence: TGTGCCAGCAGCTTGGGGCAGGTGATCACAGATACGCAGTATTTT.

The V gene is TRBV19, the J gene TRBJ2-3; 7 bases map to TRBD2. CDR3 length: 17 residues. The V gene end was trimmed by 4 bases and the J gene end by 0 bases; junction bases not matched to a gene: 10. Per germline, CDR1 LNHDA and CDR2 SQIVND (reference sequence). In nucleotides, the CDR3 is TGTGCCAGTAGTACTCGCCAGCGGGGACTTAGCACAGATACGCAGTATTTT. This codes for CASSTRQRGLSTDTQYF. Filled out from reference TRBV19 and TRBJ2-3, the complete variable domain reads DGGITQSPKYLFRKEGQNVTLSCEQNLNHDAMYWYRQDPGQGLRLIYYSQIVNDFQKGDIAEGYSVSREKKESFPLTVTSAQKNPTAFYLCASSTRQRGLSTDTQYFGPGTRLTVL.

The CDR3 spells CASSLGGPNEKLFF. CDR3 bases: TGTGCCAGCAGTTTAGGGGGCCCTAATGAAAAACTGTTTTTT. V usage is TRBV28 and J usage is TRBJ1-4; D may be TRBD1 (6 bases). CDR1 and CDR2 (germline): MDHEN, SYDVKM. The CDR3 has 14 amino acids. V shed 2 bases and J shed 3 bases, with 7 bases lying between them.

The genes are TRBV6-5 and TRBJ2-5, with D possibly being TRBD1 (5 bases). The length of the CDR3 is 15 residues. The germline V gene has CDR1 MNHEY and CDR2 SVGAGI. The V gene lost 5 bases and the J gene lost 4 bases, with 17 bases spanning the gap. This chain's CDR3 is CASSHWGQGSETQYF. As DNA, the CDR3 is TGTGCCAGCAGTCACTGGGGTCAGGGATCAGAGACCCAGTACTTC.

CDR3 sequence reads: CASSAHSGDYEQYF. The CDR3, as DNA: TGTGCCAGCAGTGCTCATAGCGGGGACTACGAGCAGTACTTC. V gene TRBV27 combines with J gene TRBJ2-7; 8 nucleotides match TRBD2. Germline values: CDR1 MNHEY, CDR2 SMNVEV (reference sequence). CDR3 length: 14 amino acids. With V trimmed by 5 bases and J by 3 bases, 6 bases remained unmatched.

This clone was detected a few times. The chain joins TRBV30 to TRBJ2-1; 11 bases align to TRBD2. Germline V gene lookup returns CDR1 GTSNPN and CDR2 SVGIG (reference sequence). The CDR3 has 14 amino acids. The DNA of the CDR3 is TGTGCTTCTACGCTAGCGGGGGGCGCGTCTGAGCAGTTCTTC. Residues: CASTLAGGASEQFF.

V gene TRBV27 combines with J gene TRBJ1-6, with D unresolved. The germline V gene encodes CDR1 MNHEY and CDR2 SMNVEV (reference sequence). The V gene lost 3 bases and the J gene lost 6 bases, with 3 bases spanning the gap. The CDR3 loop spans 12 amino acids. The DNA of the CDR3 is TGTGCCAGCAGTTTTAGTAATTCACCCCTCCACTTT. Amino acid sequence: CASSFSNSPLHF.